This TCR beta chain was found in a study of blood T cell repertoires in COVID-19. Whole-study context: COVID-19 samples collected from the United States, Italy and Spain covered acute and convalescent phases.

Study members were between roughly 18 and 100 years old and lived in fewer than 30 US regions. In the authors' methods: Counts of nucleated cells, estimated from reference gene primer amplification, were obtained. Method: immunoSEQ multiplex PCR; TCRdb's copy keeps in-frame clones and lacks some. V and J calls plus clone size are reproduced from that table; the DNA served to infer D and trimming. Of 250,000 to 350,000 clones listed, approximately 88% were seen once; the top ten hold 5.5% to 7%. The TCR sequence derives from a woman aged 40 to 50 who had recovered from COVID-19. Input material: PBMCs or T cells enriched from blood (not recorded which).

CDR3 coding DNA: TGTGCCAGCAGGATGCCTCCGGGTTCTAACTATGGCTACACCTTC. It specifies CASRMPPGSNYGYTF. The rearrangement joins TRBV28 to TRBJ1-2; D is uncertain. The germline CDR1 and CDR2 sequences are MDHEN and SYDVKM. V was pared by 6 bases and J by 0 bases, with 14 bases between. CDR3 length: 15 amino acids.